A single sample gave rise to the 6 T cell receptor beta chains below, sequenced in a study of shared clonotypes between healthy human individuals. Assay used: immunoSEQ multiplex PCR; TCRdb lists only in-frame clones, some missing. The data contain about 2 million clones, around 96% of them singletons. CD8 cells regarded as naive lacked CD45RO, were positively chosen for CCR7, and omitted terminally differentiated effector memory CD45RA+ cells. The sequenced sample consisted of naive CD8+ T cells sorted from blood. The receptors originated from a man younger than 35 in good health.

To note about this clone: Other DNA sequences within the sample encode an identical CDR3. This chain's CDR3 is CASSLVGGGTEAFF. DNA for the CDR3: TGCGCCAGCAGCTTGGTGGGAGGAGGGACTGAAGCTTTCTTT. The J gene is TRBJ1-1, the V gene TRBV5-1, with D unclear. CDR1 is SGHRS and CDR2 is YFSETQ in the germline V gene. The CDR3 has 14 residues. Trimming left V 0 bases short and J 5 bases short, with 11 bases between.

The chain is built from TRBV10-1 and TRBJ2-3, with no clear D. The germline V and J ends were trimmed by 3 bases and 2 bases, with 12 bases remaining between them. This CDR3 contains 15 residues. Germline V lookup: CDR1 WNHNN, CDR2 SYGVQD (reference sequence). The CDR3 loop reads CASSDGFRFTDTQYF. The CDR3 DNA reads as TGCGCCAGCAGTGACGGGTTCCGATTCACAGATACGCAGTATTTT.

This clone was picked up one time. The J gene is TRBJ2-7, the V gene TRBV13; 7 nucleotides agree with TRBD2. V was pared by 1 base and J by 6 bases, with 9 bases of the junction left unmatched. Germline loops: CDR1 PRHDT, CDR2 FYEKMQ (reference sequence). The CDR3 is made up of 15 amino acids. The CDR3 reads CASSLVPGGTSEQYF. CDR3 nucleotides: TGTGCCAGCAGCTTAGTTCCGGGGGGTACGAGCGAGCAGTACTTC.

This sequence joins TRBV30 and TRBJ2-7, with D possibly matching TRBD2 (6 bases). V lost 3 bases and J 0 bases, leaving 9 bases between the germline ends. Germline lookup yields CDR1 GTSNPN and CDR2 SVGIG (reference sequence). The CDR3 consists of 13 residues. CDR3 protein: CAWREGSSYEQYF. The CDR3 nucleotides read TGTGCCTGGAGGGAGGGGAGCTCCTACGAGCAGTACTTC.

The chain joins TRBV6-1 to TRBJ2-1; 9 bases are a match to TRBD1. Losses at the gene ends were 1 base for V and 2 bases for J; bases not matched to a gene: 0. Germline V gene sequence: CDR1 MNHNS, CDR2 SASEGT. The CDR3 has 15 amino acids. The CDR3 reads CASSEGQGAYNEQFF. The CDR3 nucleotides are TGTGCCAGCAGTGAAGGACAGGGGGCCTACAATGAGCAGTTCTTC.

V is TRBV28 and J is TRBJ2-1; D tentatively reads TRBD1 or TRBD2 (5 bases each). Per germline, CDR1 MDHEN and CDR2 SYDVKM. This CDR3 has 18 amino acids. V lost 2 bases, J lost 6 bases, and 23 bases lay in between. CDR3 nucleotides: TGTGCCAGCAGTTTACCCCTTTTTAGAGTGGGGGTCCCCAATGAGCAGTTCTTC. It is translated as CASSLPLFRVGVPNEQFF.